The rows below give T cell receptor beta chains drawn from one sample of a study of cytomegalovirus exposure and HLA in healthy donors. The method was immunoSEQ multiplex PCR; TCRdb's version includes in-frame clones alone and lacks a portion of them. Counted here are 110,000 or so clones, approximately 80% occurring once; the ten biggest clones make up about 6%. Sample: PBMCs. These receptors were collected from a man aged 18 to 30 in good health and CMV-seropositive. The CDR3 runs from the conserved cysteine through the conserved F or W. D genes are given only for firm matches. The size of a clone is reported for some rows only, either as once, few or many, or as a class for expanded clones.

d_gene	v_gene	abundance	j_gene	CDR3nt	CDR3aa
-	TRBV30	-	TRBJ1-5	TGTGCCTGGAGTGCCAGGTCCAATCAGCCCCAGCATTTT	CAWSARSNQPQHF
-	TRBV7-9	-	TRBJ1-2	TGTGCCAGCAGGCACCACAGGGAACATAGGGATGGCTACACCTTC	CASRHHREHRDGYTF
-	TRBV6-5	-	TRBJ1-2	TGTGCCAGCAGTTACAGGGGCCATGGCTACACCTTC	CASSYRGHGYTF
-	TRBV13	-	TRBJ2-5	TGTGCCAGCAGCTTAGCTCAAGAGACCCAGTACTTC	CASSLAQETQYF
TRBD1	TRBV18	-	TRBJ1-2	TGTGCCAGCTCACCAAGTGGACAGGGACTCTATGGCTACACCTTC	CASSPSGQGLYGYTF
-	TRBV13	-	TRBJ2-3	TGTGCCAGCAGCTTCGGGCAGGGCCCAGATACGCAGTATTTT	CASSFGQGPDTQYF
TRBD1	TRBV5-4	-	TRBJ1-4	TGTGCCAGCAGCTTGAACAGGGGGACAGGGAATGAAAAACTGTTTTTT	CASSLNRGTGNEKLFF
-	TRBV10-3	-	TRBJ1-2	TGTGCCAGTTTAGTGGGAGGTGGCTACACCTTC	CASLVGGGYTF
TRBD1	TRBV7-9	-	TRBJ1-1	TGTGCCAGCAGCGCTGGGACAGTGAACACTGAAGCTTTCTTT	CASSAGTVNTEAFF
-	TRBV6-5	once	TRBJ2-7	TGTGCCAGCAGGGACAGAACCTACGAGCAGTACTTC	CASRDRTYEQYF
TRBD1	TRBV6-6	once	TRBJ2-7	TGTGCCACCAGTTTGGGAATAGTATCAACAGGGGAAGGGAAGTACTTC	CATSLGIVSTGEGKYF
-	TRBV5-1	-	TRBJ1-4	TGCGCCAGCAGCTTGTTCGGGGAAACTAATGAAAAACTGTTTTTT	CASSLFGETNEKLFF
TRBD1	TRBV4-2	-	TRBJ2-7	TGTGCCAGCAGCCAAGAAAGAGACAGGGAATTTTGCGAGCAGTACTTC	CASSQERDREFCEQYF
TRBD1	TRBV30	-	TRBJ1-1	TGTGCCTGGACCCGACAGGGGGCTGGTGAAGCTTTCTTT	CAWTRQGAGEAFF
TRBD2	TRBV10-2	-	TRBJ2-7	TGCGCCAGCAGTGCAAGTGGGGGGGAAGAATCCTACGAGCAGTACTTC	CASSASGGEESYEQYF
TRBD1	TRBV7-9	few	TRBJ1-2	TGTGCCAGCAGCGTTAGTCCAGGGGGACAGGGGATGGGATTACATGGCTACACCTTC	CASSVSPGGQGMGLHGYTF
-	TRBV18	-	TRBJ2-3	TGTGCCAGCTCACTCGAACAGGGTCCCCGGGTTACGCAGTATTTT	CASSLEQGPRVTQYF
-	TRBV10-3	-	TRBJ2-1	TGTGCCATCAGTGCCGAGAGGGACTCCAATGAGCAGTTCTTC	CAISAERDSNEQFF
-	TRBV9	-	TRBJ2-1	TGTGCCAGCAGCGTAGGGAGGACGGGTGGGAACAATAAGCAGTTCTTC	CASSVGRTGGNNKQFF
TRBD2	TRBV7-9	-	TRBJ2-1	TGTTCCAGCAGCTTAGCGGGGACTAGCAACCAACAGTTCTTC	CSSSLAGTSNQQFF
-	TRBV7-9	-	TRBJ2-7	TGTTCCAGCAGCTTAGGGCCACCAGGAATTACCTACGAGCAGTACTTC	CSSSLGPPGITYEQYF
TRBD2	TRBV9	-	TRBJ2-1	TGTGCCAGCAGCGTAGGAGGCGGGAGGGCTCTTAGCTCCTACAATGAGCAGTTCTTC	CASSVGGGRALSSYNEQFF
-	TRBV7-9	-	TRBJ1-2	TGTGCCAGCAGCTTAGCCGGAGTAGGGCGGGACGGGATCTATGGCTACACCTTC	CASSLAGVGRDGIYGYTF